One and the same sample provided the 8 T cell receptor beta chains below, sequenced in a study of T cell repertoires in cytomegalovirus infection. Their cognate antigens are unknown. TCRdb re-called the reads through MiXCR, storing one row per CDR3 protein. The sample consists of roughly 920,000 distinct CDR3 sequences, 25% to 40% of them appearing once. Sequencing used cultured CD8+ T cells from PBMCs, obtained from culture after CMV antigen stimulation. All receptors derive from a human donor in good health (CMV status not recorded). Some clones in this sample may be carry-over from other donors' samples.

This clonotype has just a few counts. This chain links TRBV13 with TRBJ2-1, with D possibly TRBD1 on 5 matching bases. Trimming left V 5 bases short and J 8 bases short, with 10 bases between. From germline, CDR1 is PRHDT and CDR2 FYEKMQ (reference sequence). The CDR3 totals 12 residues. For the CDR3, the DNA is TGTGCCAGCAGCACAGGACGGGATGAGCAGTTCTTC. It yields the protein CASSTGRDEQFF.

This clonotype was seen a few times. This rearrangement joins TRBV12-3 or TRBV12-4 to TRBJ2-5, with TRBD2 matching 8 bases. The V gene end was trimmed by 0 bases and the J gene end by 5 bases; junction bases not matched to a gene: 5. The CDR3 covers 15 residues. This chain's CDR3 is CASSLALAGVETQYF. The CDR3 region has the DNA TGTGCCAGCAGTTTAGCTCTAGCGGGCGTGGAGACCCAGTACTTC.

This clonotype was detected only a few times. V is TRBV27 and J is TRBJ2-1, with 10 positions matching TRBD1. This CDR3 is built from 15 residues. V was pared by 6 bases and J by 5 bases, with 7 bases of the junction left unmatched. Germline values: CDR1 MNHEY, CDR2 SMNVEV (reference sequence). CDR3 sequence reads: CASRYGTGVNNEQFF. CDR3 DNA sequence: TGTGCCAGCAGATATGGGACAGGGGTAAACAATGAGCAGTTCTTC.

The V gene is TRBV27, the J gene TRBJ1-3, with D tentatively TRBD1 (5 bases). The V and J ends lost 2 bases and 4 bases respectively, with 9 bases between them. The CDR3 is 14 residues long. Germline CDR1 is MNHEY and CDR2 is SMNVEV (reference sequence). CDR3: CASSLRGDGNTIYF. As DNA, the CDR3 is TGTGCCAGCAGTTTACGGGGGGACGGAAACACCATATATTTT.

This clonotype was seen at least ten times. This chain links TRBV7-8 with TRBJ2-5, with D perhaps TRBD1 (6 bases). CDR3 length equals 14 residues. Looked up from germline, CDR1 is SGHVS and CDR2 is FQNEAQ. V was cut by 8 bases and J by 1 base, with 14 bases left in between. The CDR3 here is CASGYLDSQETQYF. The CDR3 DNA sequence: TGTGCCAGCGGGTATTTGGACAGCCAAGAGACCCAGTACTTC.

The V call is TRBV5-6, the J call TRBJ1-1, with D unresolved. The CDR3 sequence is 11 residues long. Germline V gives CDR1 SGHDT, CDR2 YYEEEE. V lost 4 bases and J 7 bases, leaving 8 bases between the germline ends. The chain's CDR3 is CASSGGVEAFF. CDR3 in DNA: TGTGCCAGCAGCGGCGGGGTTGAAGCTTTCTTT.

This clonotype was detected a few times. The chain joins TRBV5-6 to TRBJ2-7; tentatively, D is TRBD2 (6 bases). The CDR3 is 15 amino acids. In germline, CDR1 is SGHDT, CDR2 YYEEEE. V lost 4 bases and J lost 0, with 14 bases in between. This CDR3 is CASSAGRPSSYEQYV. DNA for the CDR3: TGTGCCAGCAGCGCGGGACGCCCGAGCTCCTACGAGCAGTACGTC.

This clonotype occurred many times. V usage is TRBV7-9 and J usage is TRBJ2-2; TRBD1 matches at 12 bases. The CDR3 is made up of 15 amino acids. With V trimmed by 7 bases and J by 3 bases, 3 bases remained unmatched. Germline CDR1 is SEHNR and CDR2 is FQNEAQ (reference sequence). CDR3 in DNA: TGTGCCAGCACCCGGGACAGGGGGCACACCGGGGAGCTGTTTTTT. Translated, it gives CASTRDRGHTGELFF.